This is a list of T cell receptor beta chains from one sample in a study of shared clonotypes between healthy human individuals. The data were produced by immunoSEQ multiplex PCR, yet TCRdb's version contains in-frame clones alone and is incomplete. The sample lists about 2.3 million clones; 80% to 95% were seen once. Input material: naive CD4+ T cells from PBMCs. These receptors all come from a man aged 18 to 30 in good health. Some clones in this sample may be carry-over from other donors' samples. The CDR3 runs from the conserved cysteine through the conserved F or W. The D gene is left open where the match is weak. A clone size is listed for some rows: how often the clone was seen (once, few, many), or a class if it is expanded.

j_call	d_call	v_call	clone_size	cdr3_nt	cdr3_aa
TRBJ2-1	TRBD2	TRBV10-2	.	TGCGCCAGCGCGGATGAGGGACTAAGGGGTGACCCCTACAATGAGCAGTTCTTC	CASADEGLRGDPYNEQFF
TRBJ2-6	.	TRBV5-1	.	TGCGCCAGCAGCTTGTGGCCAGGTGGGAGCTCTGGGGCCAACGTCCTGACTTTC	CASSLWPGGSSGANVLTF
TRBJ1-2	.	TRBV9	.	TGTGCCAGCAGCCTCACCGACACTAACAACTATGGCTACACCTTC	CASSLTDTNNYGYTF
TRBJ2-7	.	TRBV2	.	TGTGCCAGCAGTACCGGGCCTCGGGGCGAGCAGTACTTC	CASSTGPRGEQYF
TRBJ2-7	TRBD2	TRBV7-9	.	TGTGCCAGCAGCTTAGCACTTCTAGCGGGACCGAGCACCTACGAGCAGTACTTC	CASSLALLAGPSTYEQYF
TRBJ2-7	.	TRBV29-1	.	TGCAGCGTCAGGGGGGGCGGTGGCAGGGTTACCGGCTACGAGCAGTACTTC	CSVRGGGGRVTGYEQYF
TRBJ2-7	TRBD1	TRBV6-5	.	TGTGCCAGCAGTTACGAGGGGACAGGGTTCAACGAGCAGTACTTC	CASSYEGTGFNEQYF
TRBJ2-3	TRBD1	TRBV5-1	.	TGCGCCAGCAGCCAGGACAGGGCGGCGCAGTATTTT	CASSQDRAAQYF
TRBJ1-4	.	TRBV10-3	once	TGTGCCATCAGTGAATCTGGGGGCGGTGCAACTAATGAAAAACTGTTTTTT	CAISESGGGATNEKLFF
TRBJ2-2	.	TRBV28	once	TGTGCCAGCAGTTTGGGGGTCGACACCGGGGAGCTGTTTTTT	CASSLGVDTGELFF
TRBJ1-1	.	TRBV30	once	TGTGCCTGGAGTGTGGTATGGACTGAAGCTTTCTTT	CAWSVVWTEAFF
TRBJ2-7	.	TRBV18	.	TGTGCCAGCTCACAACCGGAGCAGTACTTC	CASSQPEQYF
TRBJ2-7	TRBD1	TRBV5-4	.	TGTGCCAGCAGCTTACCGACAGGGTCCAACGAGCAGTACTTC	CASSLPTGSNEQYF
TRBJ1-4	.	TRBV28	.	TGTGCCAGCAGTTTGCGGGGGGCCGGGGAAAAACTGTTTTTT	CASSLRGAGEKLFF
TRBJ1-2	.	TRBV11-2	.	TGTGCCAGCAGCTTAGGGGGGGCAGGGCCCTATGGCTACACCTTC	CASSLGGAGPYGYTF
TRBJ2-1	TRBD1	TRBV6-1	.	TGTGCCAGCAGCTCCCGGACAGGGCAGTTCTTC	CASSSRTGQFF
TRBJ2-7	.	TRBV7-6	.	TGTGCCAGCAGCTTCATGGGGTTGCGCGAGCAGTACTTC	CASSFMGLREQYF
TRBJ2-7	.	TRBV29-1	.	TGCAGCGTTGAAGCCCCGGACGGGCATAGACTCCAGCAGTACTTC	CSVEAPDGHRLQQYF
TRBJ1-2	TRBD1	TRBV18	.	TGTGCCAGCTCACCACTGACAGGGGGGTATGGCTACACCTTC	CASSPLTGGYGYTF
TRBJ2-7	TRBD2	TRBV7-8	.	TGTGCCAGCAGCCCCGGATCAGCGGGAGGCACCTACGAGCAGTACTTC	CASSPGSAGGTYEQYF
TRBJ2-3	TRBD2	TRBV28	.	TGTGCCAGCAGTTTAATGGGACTAGCGGGAGGAACGCAGTATTTT	CASSLMGLAGGTQYF
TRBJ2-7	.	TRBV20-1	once	TGCAGTGGGGAGAAGGAGTACGAGCAGTACTTC	CSGEKEYEQYF
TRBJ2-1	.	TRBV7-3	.	TGTGCCAGCAGCTTACTGGAAGGGATTGAGCAGTTCTTC	CASSLLEGIEQFF
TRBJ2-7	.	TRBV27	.	TGTGCCAGCGCTACTCGGAGAGGTAGAGAGGACGAGCAGTACTTC	CASATRRGREDEQYF
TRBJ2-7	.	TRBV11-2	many	TGTGCCAGCAGCCCCAGGTCCAACTCCTACGAGCAGTACTTC	CASSPRSNSYEQYF
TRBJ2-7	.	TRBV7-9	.	TGTGCCAGCAGCCCGGGGCGGGGAGCCTACGAGCAGTACTTC	CASSPGRGAYEQYF
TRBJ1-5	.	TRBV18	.	TGTGCCAGCTCACCCGGCGTCCTGGATCAGCCCCAGCATTTT	CASSPGVLDQPQHF
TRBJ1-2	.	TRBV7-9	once	TGTGCCAGCAGCTCGATAGGTGCTGGACTTGTTTTGATTCTGGGCTACACCTTC	CASSSIGAGLVLILGYTF
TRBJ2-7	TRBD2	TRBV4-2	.	TGTGCCAGCAGCCAAGGGCCGGGAGGCTACGAGCAGTACTTC	CASSQGPGGYEQYF
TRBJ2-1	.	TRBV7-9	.	TGTGCCAGCTCACTTGGGGGTCGAAATGAGCAGTTCTTC	CASSLGGRNEQFF
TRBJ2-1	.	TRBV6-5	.	TGTGCCAGCAGTCGTGTGGGAAATGAGCAGTTCTTC	CASSRVGNEQFF
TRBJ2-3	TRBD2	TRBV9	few	TGTGCCAGCAGCGTAGGACTAGCGAACACAGATACGCAGTATTTT	CASSVGLANTDTQYF
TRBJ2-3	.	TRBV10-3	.	TGTGCCATCAGTGAGTTCCGCAGAGCCTCCACAGATACGCAGTATTTT	CAISEFRRASTDTQYF
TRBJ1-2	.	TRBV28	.	TGTGCCAGCAGTTTTGGACAGCGAGACTATGGCTACACCTTC	CASSFGQRDYGYTF
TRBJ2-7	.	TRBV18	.	TGTGCCAGCTCACCGGCCTTATTGAGCTACGAGCAGTACTTC	CASSPALLSYEQYF
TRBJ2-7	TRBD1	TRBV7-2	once	TGTGCCAGCAGCCCCACGGGACAGGGATACTACGAGCAGTACTTC	CASSPTGQGYYEQYF
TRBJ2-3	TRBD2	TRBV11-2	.	TGTGCCAGCAGCCGAGGGACTAGCCTTATCGACCGTACGCAGTATTTT	CASSRGTSLIDRTQYF
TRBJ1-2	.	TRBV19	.	TGTGCCAGTAGTATTAACGAGGGAAACTATGGCTACACCTTC	CASSINEGNYGYTF
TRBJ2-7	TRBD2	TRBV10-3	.	TGTGCCATCAGTCCCCGGGAGGCCCGGTCGTACGAGCAGTACTTC	CAISPREARSYEQYF
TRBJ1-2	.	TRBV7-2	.	TGTGCCAGCAGCTGGGGAGGGTCTTATGGCTACACCTTC	CASSWGGSYGYTF
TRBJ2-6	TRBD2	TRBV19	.	TGTGCCAGTAGTACCAAGATACTAGCGAACCGAGTTGGTGGGGCCAACGTCCTGACTTTC	CASSTKILANRVGGANVLTF
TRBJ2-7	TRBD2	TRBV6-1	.	TGTGCCAGCAGTGGATTGACTAGCGGCTCCTACGAGCAGTACTTC	CASSGLTSGSYEQYF
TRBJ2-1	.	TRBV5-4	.	TGTGCCAGCAGCTTGGGCGGACAGACAAGAGGGGGAATGGGCAATGAGCAGTTCTTC	CASSLGGQTRGGMGNEQFF
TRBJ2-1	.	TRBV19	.	TGTGCCAGTAGTGAATACAGGAGCTCCTACAATGAGCAGTTCTTC	CASSEYRSSYNEQFF
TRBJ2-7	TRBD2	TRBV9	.	TGTGCCAGCAGCGTAGCGGCTAGCGGAAGCTTTCCCTACGAGCAGTACTTC	CASSVAASGSFPYEQYF
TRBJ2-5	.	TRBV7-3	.	TGTGCCAGCAGCCCCCAAGGGGGGCGAAAGGGTGAGACCCAGTACTTC	CASSPQGGRKGETQYF
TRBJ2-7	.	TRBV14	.	TGTGCCAGCAGCCAGCGCACCTCAGCGTGGTACGAGCAGTACTTC	CASSQRTSAWYEQYF
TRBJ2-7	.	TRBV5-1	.	TGCGCCAGCAGCCTCCCGGGGACGGTATACGAGCAGTACTTC	CASSLPGTVYEQYF